This T cell receptor beta chain stems from a study of cytomegalovirus exposure and HLA in healthy donors. Overall study results and limits: Roughly uniform depth of sequencing across donors was assumed in presence/absence analyses. In a later analysis, HLA-associated beta chains showed higher expansion and lower generation probabilities than comparable chains. According to an earlier analysis, most TCR beta V segments yielded productive rearrangements about 87% or about 30% of the time.

With regard to this clone: What it binds is not known.

PCR involved 60 Vbeta and 13 Jbeta primers. Authors' methods: A later analysis tallied approximately 87 million unique TCR beta chains, around 10 million of them shared. Measured with immunoSEQ multiplex PCR; TCRdb has only the in-frame clones, and not every one. Clone size and the V and J calls come from that table; the DNA yielded D and trimming. The profile covers about 95,000 clones, with more than 60% appearing a single time and approximately 10% taken by the ten largest. The junction had 5 bases not matched to a gene; V was cut back by 1 base and J by 5 bases. The CDR3 loop spans 16 amino acids. CDR1 and CDR2 (germline): MDHEN, SYDVKM.

Specimen: PBMCs. This TCR was sampled from a man between 18 and 29 years old in good health and CMV-seropositive. The rearrangement joins TRBV28 to TRBJ2-1; 10 nucleotides align to TRBD2. CDR3 sequence reads: CASSLLWTSGDNEQFF. As DNA, the CDR3 is TGTGCCAGCAGTTTATTGTGGACTAGCGGTGACAATGAGCAGTTCTTC.